This T cell receptor (beta chain) was captured in a study of PD-1 blockade in classical Hodgkin lymphoma. Findings of the study overall: The origin of the repertoire differences remains undefined, with disease activity or prior therapy as possible causes. Newly diagnosed patients reportedly trailed healthy donors in baseline TCR diversity.

Noted time point: newly diagnosed, previously untreated cHL patient sample. Peripheral samples used as comparators were newly diagnosed, untreated classical Hodgkin lymphoma PBMCs. The assay was immunoSEQ multiplex PCR, and TCRdb's table has in-frame clones only and misses some. The sample lists roughly 34,000 clones; 85% to 95% were seen once. Regarding this clone: Antigen unknown.

This TCR was sampled from a human donor with classical Hodgkin lymphoma. The specimen was peripheral blood mononuclear cells (PBMCs).

For the CDR3, the DNA is TGTGCCAGCAGTGACGGAGTTCACAATGAGCAGTTCTTC. As protein: CASSDGVHNEQFF. The V and J genes are TRBV6-4 and TRBJ2-1; D unresolved. The CDR3 length is 13 residues. The V end lost 2 bases, the J end lost 5 bases, and 7 bases lay between the germline ends. Germline V CDR1 and CDR2: MRHNA, SNTAGT.